This T cell receptor beta chain was captured in a study of T-cell memory formation after mild COVID-19. CDR1 MGHRA and CDR2 YSYEKL come from the germline V gene. V was pared by 3 bases and J by 4 bases, with 9 bases between. CDR3 size: 13 residues. 5'RACE with constant-segment primers yielded barcoded, UMI-tagged TCR alpha and TCR beta cDNA libraries. TCRdb used MiXCR to reprocess the 5' RACE reads, holding one entry per CDR3 protein. The repertoire holds about 410,000 distinct CDR3 sequences, with more than 15% as singletons. This clonotype was counted a few times. The chain has TRBV4-1 and TRBJ1-2; D gene unclear. This receptor was identified in a man aged 18 to 29 who had mild COVID-19 (a few samples of this study predate the infection). Cell type and time point are not known. The specimen was PBMCs or a T cell subset sorted from them (not recorded which). The CDR3 nucleotides read TGCGCCAGCAGCCAGTGGGAAGGCTATGGCTACACCTTC. This sequence encodes CASSQWEGYGYTF.